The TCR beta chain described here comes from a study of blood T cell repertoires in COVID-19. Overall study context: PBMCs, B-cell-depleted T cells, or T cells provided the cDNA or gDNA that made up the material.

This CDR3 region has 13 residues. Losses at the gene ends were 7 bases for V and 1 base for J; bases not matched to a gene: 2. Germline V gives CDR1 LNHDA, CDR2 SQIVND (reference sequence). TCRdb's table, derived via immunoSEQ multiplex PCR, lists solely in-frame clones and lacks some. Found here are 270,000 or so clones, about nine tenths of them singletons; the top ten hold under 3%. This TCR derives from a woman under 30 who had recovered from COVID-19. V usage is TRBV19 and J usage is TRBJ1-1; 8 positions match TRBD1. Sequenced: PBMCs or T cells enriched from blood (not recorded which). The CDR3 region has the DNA TGTGCCAGTACGGACAGGGAGAACACTGAAGCTTTCTTT. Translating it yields CASTDRENTEAFF.